These 14 T cell receptor beta chains share one sample of origin, sequenced in a study of shared clonotypes between healthy human individuals. Naive CD8 cells comprised CD45RO-negative, CCR7-positively selected cells, excluding terminally differentiated effector memory CD45RA+ cells. The table came from immunoSEQ multiplex PCR; TCRdb's copy has only in-frame clones and leaves some out. The table includes more than 600,000 clones, approximately 90% detected once. The sequenced material came from naive CD8+ T cells sorted from blood. All receptors derive from a man aged 30 to 45 in good health.

The rearrangement links TRBV2 to TRBJ2-1; TRBD2 aligns across 11 bases. The CDR3 totals 23 residues. The germline gives CDR1 SNHLY, CDR2 FYNNEI. Trimming at V came to 7 bases and at J to 3 bases, leaving 29 bases not matched to a gene. CDR3 sequence: CASMGLGQGLAGGPGYGYNEQFF. CDR3 coding DNA: TGTGCCAGCATGGGGCTTGGACAGGGGTTAGCGGGAGGGCCTGGCTACGGCTACAATGAGCAGTTCTTC.

The V gene is TRBV9, the J gene TRBJ2-3; D possibly corresponds to TRBD2 (5 bases). V shed 0 bases and J shed 5 bases, with 13 bases lying between them. The CDR3 consists of 15 residues. Germline V gene sequence: CDR1 SGDLS, CDR2 YYNGEE. The CDR3 here is CASSVGGVDRDTQYF. The CDR3 nucleotides are TGTGCCAGCAGCGTAGGGGGAGTTGATAGAGATACGCAGTATTTT.

In the case of this clone: Other DNA sequences in this sample translate to the same CDR3. This rearrangement joins TRBV27 to TRBJ2-2; 8 positions match TRBD2. The germline V gene has CDR1 MNHEY and CDR2 SMNVEV (reference sequence). The CDR3 loop spans 15 amino acids. V lost 2 bases, J lost 5 bases, and 4 bases stayed unmatched. The chain's CDR3 is CASSLSGSGTGELFF. The CDR3 DNA is TGTGCCAGCAGTTTAAGCGGGAGTGGGACCGGGGAGCTGTTTTTT.

The CDR3, as DNA: TGCAGCGTTGAAGTTGAGGTCCACTCTGGAAACACCATATATTTT. It encodes CSVEVEVHSGNTIYF. V gene TRBV29-1 combines with J gene TRBJ1-3; D ambiguous. This CDR3 is 15 amino acids long. Trimming took off 1 base at V and 0 bases at J, with 10 bases between the two ends. Per the germline V gene, CDR1 is SQVTM and CDR2 is ANQGSEA.

The chain is built from TRBV7-8 and TRBJ2-7; weak D call: TRBD2 (6 bases). This CDR3 is built from 15 residues. Between the trimmed V and J ends, which lost 6 bases and 2 bases, there was a span of 17 bases. CDR1 and CDR2 from the germline V gene are SGHVS and FQNEAQ. The CDR3 DNA follows: TGTGCCAGCAGTGATGCCTTCAGGAGGGCCTACGAGCAGTACTTC. Its translation is CASSDAFRRAYEQYF.

The chain carries TRBV29-1 and TRBJ1-4; possibly TRBD1 for D (6 bases). Germline V gene data show CDR1 as SQVTM and CDR2 as ANQGSEA. The CDR3 sequence is 15 residues long. The ends were cut back, 6 bases at V and 3 bases at J, with 17 bases in the middle. CDR3 nucleotides: TGCAGCGTCCTCGTGACGGACAGACCTAATGAAAAACTGTTTTTT. As protein: CSVLVTDRPNEKLFF.

Notes on this clone: Other DNA sequences in the same sample also yield this CDR3. This chain links TRBV4-3 with TRBJ2-3; 12 bases map to TRBD2. Trimming removed 1 base from V and 4 bases from J; junction bases left unmatched: 3. The CDR3 totals 16 residues. CDR1 and CDR2 (germline): LGHNA, YSLEER. The CDR3 region has the DNA TGCGCCAGCAGCCAAGGACTAGCGGGAGTCTCAGATACGCAGTATTTT. Its protein product is CASSQGLAGVSDTQYF.

The chain links TRBV2 to TRBJ2-1; TRBD2 matches 7 bases. The CDR3 totals 16 residues. V gave up 6 bases and J gave up 1 base; unmatched junction bases: 9. Germline-derived CDR1 and CDR2 are SNHLY and FYNNEI. CDR3 sequence: CASRPTGGRSYNEQFF. DNA of the CDR3: TGTGCCAGCAGGCCGACGGGCGGGAGATCCTACAATGAGCAGTTCTTC.

V usage is TRBV10-2 and J usage is TRBJ2-2; possible D gene TRBD2, 6 bases. The CDR3 sequence is 15 residues long. Germline loops: CDR1 WSHSY, CDR2 SAAADI. Trimming removed 8 bases from V and 5 bases from J, with 18 bases in between. As DNA, the CDR3 is TGCGCCAGCCACTTTTCGGGGGACGGGACCGGGGAGCTGTTTTTT. Encoded protein: CASHFSGDGTGELFF.

With regard to this clone: The junction departs from the called germline gene at one end, perhaps through a read error. The chain employs TRBV11-2 and TRBJ2-5; D is uncertain. Germline V gene data show CDR1 as SGHAT and CDR2 as FQNNGV. This CDR3 is 13 amino acids long. CDR3 region: CASSLTDQGTQYF. CDR3 DNA sequence: TGTGCCAGCAGCTTAACAGACCAAGGGACCCAGTACTTC.

CDR3 bases: TGTGCCAGCAGCAATTTGATAACAGGGGAGGGCTCCTACAATGAGCAGTTCTTC. It codes for CASSNLITGEGSYNEQFF. The chain couples TRBV2 to TRBJ2-1; D is tentatively TRBD1 or TRBD2 (7 bases each). V lost 6 bases and J lost 0, with 21 bases in between. This CDR3 is 18 amino acids long. The germline gives CDR1 SNHLY, CDR2 FYNNEI.

V and J are TRBV5-1 and TRBJ2-1, with 12 bases matching TRBD2. This CDR3 comprises 17 residues. Germline lookup yields CDR1 SGHRS and CDR2 YFSETQ. V dropped 5 bases and J dropped 2; count of bases not matched to a gene: 8. The CDR3 sequence is CASREATSGSAYNEQFF. The DNA for the CDR3 is TGCGCCAGCAGGGAGGCGACTAGCGGGAGTGCCTACAATGAGCAGTTCTTC.

This chain joins TRBV7-9 and TRBJ2-1, with D maybe TRBD2 (6 bases). Looked up from germline, CDR1 is SEHNR and CDR2 is FQNEAQ (reference sequence). The V end lost 3 bases, the J end lost 10 bases, and 10 bases lay between the germline ends. The CDR3 has 12 amino acids. The CDR3 here is CASSFAGREQFF. As DNA, the CDR3 is TGTGCCAGCAGCTTTGCGGGACGGGAGCAGTTCTTC.

J is TRBJ2-1 and V is TRBV30, with D unresolved. Trimming removed 0 bases from V and 10 bases from J, with 7 bases in between. The germline CDR1 and CDR2 sequences are GTSNPN and SVGIG (reference sequence). The CDR3 has 11 amino acids. CDR3 amino acids: CAWSVYWEQFF. In DNA, the CDR3 is TGTGCCTGGAGTGTATATTGGGAGCAGTTCTTC.